This T cell receptor (beta chain) came from a study of cytotoxic CD8 clonotypes in ibrutinib-treated CLL. Some clones are missing from TCRdb's copy, which holds only in-frame ones; the method was immunoSEQ multiplex PCR. The table shows some 130,000 clones, with around four fifths occurring only once. The CDR3 has 16 amino acids. Germline CDR1 and CDR2: SGHKS and YYEKEE (reference sequence). J was trimmed by 1 base and V by 0 bases; bases with no gene match: 3. This receptor was obtained from a human donor with chronic lymphocytic leukemia. The material sequenced was PBMCs, taken after 24 months of ibrutinib treatment. The chain joins TRBV5-5 to TRBJ2-5, with 10 bases aligning to TRBD2. CDR3 coding DNA: TGTGCCAGCAGCTTGGAACTAGCGGGGACCCAAGAGACCCAGTACTTC. Its translation: CASSLELAGTQETQYF.